Each of the 9 T cell receptor beta chains below was sequenced from the same sample in a study of a mutant IDH1 vaccine in newly diagnosed glioma (dated by TCRdb to the early 2020s). Library preparation employed the immunoSEQ multiplex PCR assay. Imported from immuneACCESS, the table was reduced by TCRdb to in-frame sequences with V and J called. These copies leave out some clones; in studies compared against another copy, an unresolved V gene accounts for under half, and the cause of the remainder is not known. Within this sample are tens of thousands of clones, with 91% of them counted one time only. Of the sample, over 2.5% falls within the top ten clones. The time point label of this sample denotes: baseline, week 1 (first vaccination visit). What this sample's treatment or condition label stands for: pre-vaccination baseline after standard-of-care therapy. Specimen: PBMCs, collected from a glioma patient treated with radiotherapy, temozolomide or both. These receptors originate from a man in his fifties or sixties with glioma.

The J gene is TRBJ1-2, the V gene TRBV18; D is possibly TRBD1 (6 bases). Looked up from germline, CDR1 is KGHSH and CDR2 is LQKENI. The CDR3 is 16 amino acids. V lost 8 bases, J lost 0 bases, and 19 bases lay in between. The CDR3 DNA follows: TGTGCCAGCGAGGAGATACAGGGACTAGCTAACTATGGCTACACCTTC. This translates into CASEEIQGLANYGYTF.

The chain has TRBV19 and TRBJ1-1; D may be TRBD1 (6 bases). The V and J ends lost 9 bases and 5 bases respectively, with 22 bases between them. Germline V gives CDR1 LNHDA, CDR2 SQIVND (reference sequence). CDR3 length: 15 residues. The CDR3 spells CASGTGYGGRTEAFF. CDR3 bases: TGTGCCAGCGGGACGGGGTATGGGGGGCGTACTGAAGCTTTCTTT.

This sequence joins TRBV5-1 and TRBJ2-2, with 7 nucleotides matching TRBD1. This CDR3 contains 14 residues. CDR1 and CDR2 from the germline V gene are SGHRS and YFSETQ. Trimming cost V 5 bases and J 3 bases; bases outside gene matches: 4. In nucleotides, the CDR3 is TGCGCCAGCAGGACGGGACAGCACACCGGGGAGCTGTTTTTT. This gives the protein CASRTGQHTGELFF.

The chain combines TRBV7-9 with TRBJ2-7; no clear D gene. V was cut by 5 bases and J by 2 bases, with 16 bases left in between. Germline assignment: CDR1 SEHNR and CDR2 FQNEAQ (reference sequence). CDR3 length equals 15 residues. In DNA form, the CDR3 reads TGTGCCAGCAGCGAGAATGCACGGCCAACCTACGAGCAGTACTTC. Protein sequence: CASSENARPTYEQYF.

The chain combines TRBV4-1 with TRBJ2-3; D may be TRBD1 (6 bases). Germline V CDR1 and CDR2: MGHRA, YSYEKL. Between the trimmed V and J ends, which lost 2 bases and 2 bases, there was a span of 20 bases. This CDR3 region has 18 residues. The CDR3 sequence is CASSQRGNRDTYTDTQYF. The CDR3 coding sequence is TGCGCCAGCAGCCAAAGGGGGAACCGGGACACCTACACAGATACGCAGTATTTT.

This clone was seen only once. Here the CDR3 DNA reads TGCGCCAGCAGCCTCCAGGGACAGGGTCTGGAGACCCAGTACTTC. Translated: CASSLQGQGLETQYF. The V call is TRBV5-1, the J call TRBJ2-5, with 9 bases matching TRBD1. This CDR3 is built from 15 residues. Germline CDR1 is SGHRS and CDR2 is YFSETQ. V lost 4 bases, J lost 5 bases, and 9 bases stayed unmatched.

As to this clone: A read error may account for a junction end that differs from germline. This rearrangement joins TRBV5-8 to TRBJ1-2; D uncertain. The CDR3 has 12 amino acids. The germline V gene encodes CDR1 SGHTS and CDR2 YDEGEE. The CDR3 coding sequence is TGTACCAGCAGCTCAGAGTACTATGGCTACACCTTC. It encodes CTSSSEYYGYTF.

V usage is TRBV27 and J usage is TRBJ2-3; the D is unclear. This CDR3 has 12 residues. V was trimmed by 5 bases and J by 2 bases, leaving 5 bases between them. CDR1 and CDR2 (germline): MNHEY, SMNVEV (reference sequence). The CDR3 loop is CASSPHTDTQYF. CDR3 bases: TGTGCCAGCAGTCCCCACACAGATACGCAGTATTTT.

The chain recombines TRBV10-3 with TRBJ1-1, with unresolved D. The V end was cut by 11 bases, the J end by 4 bases, with 11 bases between. The CDR3 consists of 11 residues. Germline V lookup: CDR1 ENHRY, CDR2 SYGVKD. The CDR3 nucleotides read TGTGCCTGTAGCGGTCGCACTGAAGCTTTCTTT. It specifies CACSGRTEAFF.